The 13 T cell receptor beta chains reported below all come from one sample, sequenced in a study of cytomegalovirus exposure and HLA in healthy donors. The PCR used 60 Vbeta and 13 Jbeta primers. The assay was immunoSEQ multiplex PCR, and TCRdb's table has in-frame clones only and misses some. The sample has 200,000 to 250,000 clones, roughly 79% seen once. Sequenced sample: PBMCs. These receptors were taken from a man aged 18 to 30 in good health and CMV-seronegative.

The chain couples TRBV14 to TRBJ2-1; D is unclear. V gave up 4 bases and J gave up 5 bases, with 18 bases separating them. The CDR3 totals 16 residues. Germline lookup yields CDR1 SGHDN and CDR2 FVKESK. The CDR3 DNA sequence: TGTGCCAGCAGCCCCCGGGTGGCCCCCCCAAACAATGAGCAGTTCTTC. Translating gives CASSPRVAPPNNEQFF.

Points on this clone: Likely a read error: the CDR3 ends without its conserved phenylalanine or tryptophan. The chain uses TRBV7-3 and TRBJ2-2; 7 bases agree with TRBD2. The germline V gene has CDR1 SGHTA and CDR2 FQGTGA. CDR3 length: 13 amino acids. V dropped 5 bases and J dropped 7; count of bases not matched to a gene: 4. The CDR3: CASSKREGGELFL. The CDR3 coding sequence is TGTGCCAGCAGCAAGAGGGAGGGCGGGGAGCTGTTTCTT.

The chain links TRBV4-3 to TRBJ1-6; 8 bases fit TRBD1. The V gene end was trimmed by 0 bases and the J gene end by 0 bases; junction bases not matched to a gene: 7. Germline CDR1 reads LGHNA; CDR2 reads YSLEER. This CDR3 has 19 amino acids. CDR3: CASSQEGGQASSYNSPLHF. In DNA form, the CDR3 reads TGCGCCAGCAGCCAAGAGGGGGGACAGGCGAGCTCCTATAATTCACCCCTCCACTTT.

The chain couples TRBV7-9 to TRBJ2-7; 8 bases agree with TRBD2. Trimming cost V 4 bases and J 3 bases; bases outside gene matches: 8. The CDR3 runs to 15 residues. Germline loops: CDR1 SEHNR, CDR2 FQNEAQ (reference sequence). CDR3 in DNA: TGTGCCAGCAGCTCGAGCGGGAGCCCCAACTACGAGCAGTACTTC. Translated: CASSSSGSPNYEQYF.

This clone showed up just a few times. This sequence joins TRBV19 and TRBJ2-7, with 8 bases that match TRBD1. Germline CDR1 reads LNHDA; CDR2 reads SQIVND (reference sequence). This CDR3 comprises 16 residues. V lost 5 bases to trimming and J lost 2 bases; unmatched junction nucleotides: 11. CDR3 residues: CASSRNPGQVPYEQYF. The CDR3 coding sequence is TGTGCCAGTAGTCGTAATCCGGGACAGGTCCCCTACGAGCAGTACTTC.

V and J are TRBV7-8 and TRBJ2-1; D might be TRBD2 (5 bases). The V and J ends lost 5 bases and 8 bases respectively, with 10 bases between them. CDR1 and CDR2 (germline): SGHVS, FQNEAQ. CDR3 length equals 12 residues. CDR3 in amino acids: CASSVTSDEQFF. DNA of the CDR3: TGTGCCAGCAGCGTTACTAGTGATGAGCAGTTCTTC.

This chain uses TRBV10-3 with TRBJ2-1; 11 positions match TRBD2. CDR1 is ENHRY and CDR2 is SYGVKD in the germline V gene. Trimming took 3 bases from V and 4 from J; bases not matched to a gene: 5. The CDR3 length is 16 residues. CDR3 sequence reads: CAISEKGTSGYNEQFF. CDR3 coding DNA: TGTGCCATCAGTGAAAAGGGGACTAGCGGATACAATGAGCAGTTCTTC.

This chain connects TRBV9 to TRBJ2-1, with D perhaps matching TRBD2 (5 bases). V shed 4 bases and J shed 7 bases, with 18 bases lying between them. The CDR3 is made up of 15 amino acids. Germline CDR1 reads SGDLS; CDR2 reads YYNGEE. CDR3 amino acids: CASSPMGSSGNEQFF. For the CDR3, the DNA is TGTGCCAGCAGCCCCATGGGTAGTTCGGGGAATGAGCAGTTCTTC. Supplemented by reference TRBV9 and TRBJ2-1, the full variable domain reads DSGVTQTPKHLITATGQRVTLRCSPRSGDLSVYWYQQSLDQGLQFLIQYYNGEERAKGNILERFSAQQFPDLHSELNLSSLELGDSALYFCASSPMGSSGNEQFFGPGTRLTVL.

This chain uses TRBV6-5 with TRBJ1-2; D is unresolved. Germline CDR1 is MNHEY and CDR2 is SVGAGI. The CDR3 consists of 13 residues. Trimming removed 2 bases from V and 4 bases from J, with 8 bases in between. Here the CDR3 reads CASSYNPVYGYTF. For the CDR3, the DNA is TGTGCCAGCAGTTACAACCCGGTCTATGGCTACACCTTC.

This clone was recorded a few times. CDR3 protein: CASREVPNYGYTF. The CDR3 DNA reads TGTGCCAGTAGGGAGGTGCCGAACTATGGCTACACCTTC. V is TRBV19 and J is TRBJ1-2, with D uncertain. Trimming stripped 6 bases from V and 2 bases from J, with 10 bases between. The CDR3 is 13 residues long. Germline V gives CDR1 LNHDA, CDR2 SQIVND (reference sequence).

The chain has TRBV10-3 and TRBJ1-1; D may be TRBD1 (6 bases). Trimming pared 5 bases from V and 4 bases from J, leaving 14 bases between. Germline V CDR1 and CDR2: ENHRY, SYGVKD. The CDR3 totals 14 residues. The CDR3 loop is CAISRTAVGTEAFF. The CDR3 DNA is TGTGCCATCAGTCGGACAGCGGTGGGCACTGAAGCTTTCTTT.

A note on this clone: One end of the junction is discordant with germline, which a read error may explain. J is TRBJ2-1 and V is TRBV27, with 8 bases aligning to TRBD2. Germline V gene data show CDR1 as MNHEY and CDR2 as SMNVEV (reference sequence). This CDR3 is 15 amino acids long. CDR3 loop: CASSLEGLAYNEQFF. CDR3 bases: TGTGCCAGCAGTTTAGAAGGACTAGCCTATAATGAGCAGTTCTTC.

The chain links TRBV9 to TRBJ2-5; 7 nucleotides match TRBD2. Trimming took 4 bases from V and 2 from J; bases not matched to a gene: 8. The CDR3 is 15 residues long. The germline V gene has CDR1 SGDLS and CDR2 YYNGEE. This chain's CDR3 is CASSQYSSGQETQYF. In DNA form, the CDR3 reads TGTGCCAGCAGCCAGTATTCTAGCGGTCAAGAGACCCAGTACTTC.